This TCR beta chain was documented in a study of response to subunit inactivated influenza vaccine. General study results and limits: Authors proposed each seasonal influenza vaccination draws in few new T cells.

This CDR3 has 16 residues. V lost 2 bases to trimming and J lost 5 bases; unmatched junction nucleotides: 10. Germline loops: CDR1 SGHRS, CDR2 YFSETQ. MiXCR, applied by TCRdb to the RT-PCR reads, yields one record per CDR3 protein. This table has 650,000 to 800,000 distinct CDR3 sequences, less than 20% appearing once. This clonotype was counted between two and nine times. Its antigen is unknown. The gene calls are TRBV5-1 and TRBJ1-2; TRBD1 agrees at 9 bases. Sequencing was performed on PBMCs from blood, taken 5 days after vaccination. The clonotype was recovered from a man aged 45-65 years who received an inactivated influenza vaccine. The CDR3 protein is CASSFAPGQGWYGYTF. CDR3 nucleotide sequence: TGCGCCAGCAGCTTTGCTCCGGGACAGGGATGGTATGGCTACACCTTC.